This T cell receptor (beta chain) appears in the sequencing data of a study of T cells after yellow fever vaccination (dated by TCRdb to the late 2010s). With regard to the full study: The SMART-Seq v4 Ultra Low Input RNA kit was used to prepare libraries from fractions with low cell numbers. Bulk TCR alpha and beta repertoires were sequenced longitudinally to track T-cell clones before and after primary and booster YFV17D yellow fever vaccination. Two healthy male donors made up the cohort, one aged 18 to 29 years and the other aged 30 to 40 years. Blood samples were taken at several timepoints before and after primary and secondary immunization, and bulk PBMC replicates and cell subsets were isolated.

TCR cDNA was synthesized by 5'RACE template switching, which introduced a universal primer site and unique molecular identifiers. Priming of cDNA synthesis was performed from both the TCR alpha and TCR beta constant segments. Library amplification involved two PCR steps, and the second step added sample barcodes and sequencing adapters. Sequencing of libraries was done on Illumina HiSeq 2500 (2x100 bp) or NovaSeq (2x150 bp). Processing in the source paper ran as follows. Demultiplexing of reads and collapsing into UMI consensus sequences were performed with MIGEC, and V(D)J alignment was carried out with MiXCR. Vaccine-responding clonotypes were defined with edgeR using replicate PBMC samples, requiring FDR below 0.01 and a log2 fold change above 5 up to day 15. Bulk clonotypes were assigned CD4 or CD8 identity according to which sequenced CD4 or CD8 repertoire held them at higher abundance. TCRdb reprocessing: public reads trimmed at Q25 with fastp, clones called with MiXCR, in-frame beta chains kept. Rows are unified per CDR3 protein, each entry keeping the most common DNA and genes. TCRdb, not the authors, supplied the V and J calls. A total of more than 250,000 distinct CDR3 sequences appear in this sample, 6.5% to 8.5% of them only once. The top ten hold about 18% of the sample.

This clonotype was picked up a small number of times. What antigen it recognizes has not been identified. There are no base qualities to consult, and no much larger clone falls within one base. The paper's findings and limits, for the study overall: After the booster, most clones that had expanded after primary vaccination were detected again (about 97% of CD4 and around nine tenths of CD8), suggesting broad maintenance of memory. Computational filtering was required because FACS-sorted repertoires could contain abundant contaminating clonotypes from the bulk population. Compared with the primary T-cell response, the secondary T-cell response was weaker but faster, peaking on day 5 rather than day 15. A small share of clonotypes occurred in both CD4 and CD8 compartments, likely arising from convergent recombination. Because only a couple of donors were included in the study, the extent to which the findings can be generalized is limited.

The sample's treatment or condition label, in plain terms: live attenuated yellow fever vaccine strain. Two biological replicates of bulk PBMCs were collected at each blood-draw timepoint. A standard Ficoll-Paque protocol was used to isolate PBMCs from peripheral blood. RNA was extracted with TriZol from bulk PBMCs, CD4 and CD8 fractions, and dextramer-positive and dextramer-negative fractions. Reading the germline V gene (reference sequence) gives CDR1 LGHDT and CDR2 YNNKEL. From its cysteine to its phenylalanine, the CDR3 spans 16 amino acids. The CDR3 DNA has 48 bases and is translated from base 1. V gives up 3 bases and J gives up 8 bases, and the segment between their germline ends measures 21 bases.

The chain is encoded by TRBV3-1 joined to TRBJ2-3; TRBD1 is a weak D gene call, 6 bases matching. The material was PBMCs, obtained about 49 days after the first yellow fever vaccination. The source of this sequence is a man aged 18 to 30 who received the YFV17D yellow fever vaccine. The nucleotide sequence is TGTGCCAGCAGCCACCATGTCCAGGGGTCCTATGGTACGCAGTATTTT. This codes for CASSHHVQGSYGTQYF.